A selection of T cell receptor beta chains follows, all from one sample in a study of T cells after somatic rescue of genetic block. This table comes from immunoSEQ multiplex PCR, and its TCRdb copy is limited to in-frame clones, with some not included. The table shows some 90,000 clones, with approximately 90% occurring only once. Material for sequencing was peripheral blood mononuclear cells (PBMCs). The source of these receptors is a woman between 18 and 29 years old. Both conserved end residues are part of each CDR3. The D gene is left open where the match is weak. Only some rows state a clone size, as once, few, many or a class for expanded clones.

cdr3_nt: TGTGCCAGCAGTGATTGGACTACCAACACTGAAGCTTTCTTT
cdr3_aa: CASSDWTTNTEAFF
d_call: NA
j_call: TRBJ1-1
clone_size: once
v_call: TRBV6-1

cdr3_nt: TGTGCCAGCAGCGCCTGGGGCCCACCACAGGCCTACGAGCAGTACTTC
cdr3_aa: CASSAWGPPQAYEQYF
d_call: NA
j_call: TRBJ2-7
clone_size: NA
v_call: TRBV7-6

cdr3_nt: TGCGCCAGCAGCTCCTGGGGGGGAGCAGAGGCGGGCGAGCAGTACTTC
cdr3_aa: CASSSWGGAEAGEQYF
d_call: TRBD2
j_call: TRBJ2-7
clone_size: NA
v_call: TRBV5-1

cdr3_nt: TGTGCCAGCAGCTCCCCGGGACAGGGATACGAGCAGTACTTC
cdr3_aa: CASSSPGQGYEQYF
d_call: TRBD1
j_call: TRBJ2-7
clone_size: NA
v_call: TRBV5-5

cdr3_nt: TGTGCCTGGAGTGTACTCGGGCCCACCGGGGAGCTGTTTTTT
cdr3_aa: CAWSVLGPTGELFF
d_call: NA
j_call: TRBJ2-2
clone_size: NA
v_call: TRBV30

cdr3_nt: TGCAGCGTTGAACAAGCTTGGCCCCGGGGGCCCCAGCATTTT
cdr3_aa: CSVEQAWPRGPQHF
d_call: NA
j_call: TRBJ1-5
clone_size: NA
v_call: TRBV29-1

cdr3_nt: TGTGCCAGCAGCTGGTGGTCCGGAACCGGGGAGCTGTTTTTT
cdr3_aa: CASSWWSGTGELFF
d_call: NA
j_call: TRBJ2-2
clone_size: NA
v_call: TRBV5-6

cdr3_nt: TGTGCCAGCAGTTACTCTAGCGACACCGGGGAGCTGTTTTTT
cdr3_aa: CASSYSSDTGELFF
d_call: NA
j_call: TRBJ2-2
clone_size: NA
v_call: TRBV6-5

cdr3_nt: TGTGCCAGTAGCGAGTTTCGGGGGTTTGATCAGCCCCAGCATTTT
cdr3_aa: CASSEFRGFDQPQHF
d_call: NA
j_call: TRBJ1-5
clone_size: NA
v_call: TRBV19

cdr3_nt: TGTGCCTGGAGCATACAGGGGAGCTCCTACAATGAGCAGTTCTTC
cdr3_aa: CAWSIQGSSYNEQFF
d_call: TRBD1
j_call: TRBJ2-1
clone_size: NA
v_call: TRBV30

cdr3_nt: TGTGCCAGTAACGGGGCCTTACTGGATCAGCCCCAGCATTTT
cdr3_aa: CASNGALLDQPQHF
d_call: NA
j_call: TRBJ1-5
clone_size: NA
v_call: TRBV19

cdr3_nt: TGTGCCAGCAGTTTAATGTCGGGAGGGGTTCTTGAGCAGTTCTTC
cdr3_aa: CASSLMSGGVLEQFF
d_call: TRBD2
j_call: TRBJ2-1
clone_size: NA
v_call: TRBV28

cdr3_nt: TGTGCCAGCAGCTCCCGACAGGGATTTGGCTACACCTTC
cdr3_aa: CASSSRQGFGYTF
d_call: TRBD1
j_call: TRBJ1-2
clone_size: NA
v_call: TRBV7-6

cdr3_nt: TGTGCCAGCGGAATTCTGACTAGCGGCTCCTACGAGCAGTACTTC
cdr3_aa: CASGILTSGSYEQYF
d_call: TRBD2
j_call: TRBJ2-7
clone_size: NA
v_call: TRBV11-3

cdr3_nt: TGTGCCAGCAGCTTAATGGGGACAGGGAAGTATCCTGAAGCTTTCTTT
cdr3_aa: CASSLMGTGKYPEAFF
d_call: TRBD1
j_call: TRBJ1-1
clone_size: NA
v_call: TRBV11-3

cdr3_nt: TGTGCCAGCAGCGAACCGGCGGGGCAGCCCCAGCATTTT
cdr3_aa: CASSEPAGQPQHF
d_call: NA
j_call: TRBJ1-5
clone_size: once
v_call: TRBV6-1

cdr3_nt: TGTGCCAGTAGTATTAGCGGTAACAATGAGCAGTTCTTC
cdr3_aa: CASSISGNNEQFF
d_call: NA
j_call: TRBJ2-1
clone_size: once
v_call: TRBV19

cdr3_nt: TGTGCCAGCAGCTTAGATGGAGTAGCGGCCACAGATACGCAGTATTTT
cdr3_aa: CASSLDGVAATDTQYF
d_call: NA
j_call: TRBJ2-3
clone_size: NA
v_call: TRBV11-2

cdr3_nt: TGTGCCAGCAGCCATCCACAGGGACCCGGGGGCTACACCTTC
cdr3_aa: CASSHPQGPGGYTF
d_call: NA
j_call: TRBJ1-2
clone_size: NA
v_call: TRBV5-5

cdr3_nt: TGTGCCAGCAGCTTAGACAGCACCTATGGCTACACCTTC
cdr3_aa: CASSLDSTYGYTF
d_call: NA
j_call: TRBJ1-2
clone_size: NA
v_call: TRBV11-2

cdr3_nt: TGTGCCAGCTCAACACAGGGGGCTTTCCGCTACGAGCAGTACTTC
cdr3_aa: CASSTQGAFRYEQYF
d_call: TRBD1
j_call: TRBJ2-7
clone_size: NA
v_call: TRBV18

cdr3_nt: TGTGCCAGTAGCACCAGGGACGGCCGTGGCTACACCTTC
cdr3_aa: CASSTRDGRGYTF
d_call: NA
j_call: TRBJ1-2
clone_size: once
v_call: TRBV19

cdr3_nt: TGCGCCAGCAGCCTGGACAGGGGGCCAGCTCCGCCTCCGCACTACGAGCAGTACTTC
cdr3_aa: CASSLDRGPAPPPHYEQYF
d_call: TRBD1
j_call: TRBJ2-7
clone_size: NA
v_call: TRBV5-1

cdr3_nt: TGTGCCAGCAGTCTGCGGACCCAGCATTTT
cdr3_aa: CASSLRTQHF
d_call: NA
j_call: TRBJ1-5
clone_size: NA
v_call: TRBV28

cdr3_nt: TGTGCCAGCAGCCCCGGGATGAACACTGAAGCTTTCTTT
cdr3_aa: CASSPGMNTEAFF
d_call: NA
j_call: TRBJ1-1
clone_size: NA
v_call: TRBV6-5

cdr3_nt: TGTGCCAGCAGTGGCGGGACACCTGGGGCCAACGTCCTGACTTTC
cdr3_aa: CASSGGTPGANVLTF
d_call: NA
j_call: TRBJ2-6
clone_size: NA
v_call: TRBV6-1

cdr3_nt: TGTGCCAGCAGCCCCACCGGACTAGTTGAGCAGTTCTTC
cdr3_aa: CASSPTGLVEQFF
d_call: TRBD2
j_call: TRBJ2-1
clone_size: once
v_call: TRBV6-5

cdr3_nt: TGTGCCAGCAGTTACCCCTACGGGGGCGAGCAGTACTTC
cdr3_aa: CASSYPYGGEQYF
d_call: NA
j_call: TRBJ2-7
clone_size: NA
v_call: TRBV6-5

cdr3_nt: TGTGCCAGCAGCTTAGAGGGGGGCTACACTGAAGCTTTCTTT
cdr3_aa: CASSLEGGYTEAFF
d_call: NA
j_call: TRBJ1-1
clone_size: NA
v_call: TRBV7-9

cdr3_nt: TGTGCCAGCAGTATTAGCGGGGCGACCTACGAGCAGTACTTC
cdr3_aa: CASSISGATYEQYF
d_call: TRBD2
j_call: TRBJ2-7
clone_size: NA
v_call: TRBV28

cdr3_nt: TGTGCCAGCAGCCAGCGAGGGACAGGAGGTTCTGGAAACACCATATATTTT
cdr3_aa: CASSQRGTGGSGNTIYF
d_call: TRBD1
j_call: TRBJ1-3
clone_size: NA
v_call: TRBV27

cdr3_nt: TGTGCCAGCAGCTTGGAGGAATATAGCGTTTCTGAGCAGTACTTC
cdr3_aa: CASSLEEYSVSEQYF
d_call: NA
j_call: TRBJ2-7
clone_size: NA
v_call: TRBV5-6

cdr3_nt: TGTGCCATCAGTGAGTCGGGGACAGGGACCTACGAGCAGTACTTC
cdr3_aa: CAISESGTGTYEQYF
d_call: TRBD1
j_call: TRBJ2-7
clone_size: NA
v_call: TRBV10-3

cdr3_nt: TGTGCCAGCAGCCAAACCGGGACTAGCTTCTATGAGCAGTTCTTC
cdr3_aa: CASSQTGTSFYEQFF
d_call: TRBD2
j_call: TRBJ2-1
clone_size: NA
v_call: TRBV28

cdr3_nt: TGTGCCAGCAGCTCAGCGGGTCCGCACTACAATGAGCAGTTCTTC
cdr3_aa: CASSSAGPHYNEQFF
d_call: NA
j_call: TRBJ2-1
clone_size: once
v_call: TRBV7-9

cdr3_nt: TGTGCCAGCAGCTGGGGTCAGACCATGAACACTGAAGCTTTCTTT
cdr3_aa: CASSWGQTMNTEAFF
d_call: NA
j_call: TRBJ1-1
clone_size: few
v_call: TRBV5-6

cdr3_nt: TGCGCCAGCAGCTTGGGTTGGTCGAGCGGGAGGGCCGGGTACAATGAGCAGTTCTTC
cdr3_aa: CASSLGWSSGRAGYNEQFF
d_call: TRBD2
j_call: TRBJ2-1
clone_size: once
v_call: TRBV5-1

cdr3_nt: TGTGCCAGCAGTTGGGCAACTAATGAAAAACTGTTTTTT
cdr3_aa: CASSWATNEKLFF
d_call: NA
j_call: TRBJ1-4
clone_size: NA
v_call: TRBV6-1

cdr3_nt: TGTGCCTGGAGTCGGGAGGGCGGCACTGAAGCTTTCTTT
cdr3_aa: CAWSREGGTEAFF
d_call: NA
j_call: TRBJ1-1
clone_size: NA
v_call: TRBV30

cdr3_nt: TGTGCCAGCAGGGGGACAGCATACCAAGAGACCCAGTACTTC
cdr3_aa: CASRGTAYQETQYF
d_call: TRBD1
j_call: TRBJ2-5
clone_size: NA
v_call: TRBV2

cdr3_nt: TGTGCCAGCAGCCAATCCTACGGGGCGGAAGCTAACTATGGCTACACCTTC
cdr3_aa: CASSQSYGAEANYGYTF
d_call: NA
j_call: TRBJ1-2
clone_size: NA
v_call: TRBV16

cdr3_nt: TGTGCCAGTAGTTCCCCGGGACAGGGGACTTTGAACACTGAAGCTTTCTTT
cdr3_aa: CASSSPGQGTLNTEAFF
d_call: TRBD1
j_call: TRBJ1-1
clone_size: few
v_call: TRBV19

cdr3_nt: TGTGCCAGCAGCTTAGTCCAACAGGGCGAAGGGCACGTCCTGACTTTC
cdr3_aa: CASSLVQQGEGHVLTF
d_call: NA
j_call: TRBJ2-6
clone_size: NA
v_call: TRBV7-6

cdr3_nt: TGTGCCACCAGCAGAGATCGGGGCTACTACGAGCAGTACTTC
cdr3_aa: CATSRDRGYYEQYF
d_call: NA
j_call: TRBJ2-7
clone_size: NA
v_call: TRBV15

cdr3_nt: TGTGCCACCAGCAGAGCCCCAGGGCAAGGGGATGAAAAACTGTTTTTT
cdr3_aa: CATSRAPGQGDEKLFF
d_call: NA
j_call: TRBJ1-4
clone_size: NA
v_call: TRBV15

cdr3_nt: TGCGCCAGCAGCCAGTGGGACAACCCGAACACCGGGGAGCTGTTTTTT
cdr3_aa: CASSQWDNPNTGELFF
d_call: NA
j_call: TRBJ2-2
clone_size: NA
v_call: TRBV4-3

cdr3_nt: TGTGCCTGGAGTGTACGTACGGGCACGGGGCTACGGGGCTACACCTTC
cdr3_aa: CAWSVRTGTGLRGYTF
d_call: NA
j_call: TRBJ1-2
clone_size: NA
v_call: TRBV30